These 31 T cell receptor beta chains originate from one sample sequenced in a study of OX40 agonist ivuxolimab in advanced cancers. Only in-frame clones appear in the TCRdb table, and some are missing; sequencing was by immunoSEQ multiplex PCR. The sample lists just over 90,000 clones; 90% to 95% were seen once. The material sequenced was CD4+ or CD8+ T cells sorted from blood, taken in a trial of the OX40 agonist ivuxolimab. These receptors originate from an adult with an advanced solid tumor such as melanoma, head and neck, liver or kidney cancer.

This clone was counted a few times. The CDR3 is CSVLGGAGVTEAFF. The CDR3 nucleotides read TGCAGCGTCCTAGGGGGCGCGGGGGTCACTGAAGCTTTCTTT. This chain joins TRBV29-1 and TRBJ1-1; 7 nucleotides match TRBD1. Germline-derived CDR1 and CDR2 are SQVTM and ANQGSEA. V lost 6 bases to trimming and J lost 4 bases; unmatched junction nucleotides: 11. CDR3 length: 14 residues.

The rearrangement uses TRBV15 and TRBJ1-1; 8 nucleotides match TRBD1. V was pared by 0 bases and J by 12 bases, with 12 bases of the junction left unmatched. The CDR3 has 15 residues. Germline-derived CDR1 and CDR2 are LNHNV and YYDKDF (reference sequence). CDR3 loop: CATSRDRAGQAISFF. CDR3 bases: TGTGCCACCAGCAGAGATCGCGCGGGACAGGCGATTTCTTTCTTT.

By sample share, this clone is medium-sized. V gene TRBV30 combines with J gene TRBJ2-7; TRBD2 aligns across 7 bases. V shed 3 bases and J 9 bases; nucleotides not matched to a gene: 8. Germline CDR1 GTSNPN, CDR2 SVGIG (reference sequence). The CDR3 has 12 residues. The CDR3 DNA is TGTGCCTGGAGCCCTTGGGAGGGAGGGCAGTACTTC. Residues: CAWSPWEGGQYF.

The genes are TRBV7-6 and TRBJ2-7; 7 bases are a match to TRBD1. The CDR3 has 15 amino acids. V was pared by 5 bases and J by 2 bases, with 9 bases of the junction left unmatched. From germline, CDR1 is SGHVS and CDR2 FNYEAQ. CDR3 in amino acids: CASSLGTGDPYEQYF. The DNA for the CDR3 is TGTGCCAGCAGCCTAGGAACAGGGGACCCCTACGAGCAGTACTTC.

In nucleotides, the CDR3 is TGTGCCAGCAGTTTACTTAAGGGTCGGGCTTCACCCCTCCACTTT. This translates into CASSLLKGRASPLHF. This chain links TRBV28 with TRBJ1-6; D not certain. Trimming removed 2 bases from V and 9 bases from J, with 14 bases in between. CDR3 length equals 15 residues. CDR1 and CDR2 from the germline V gene are MDHEN and SYDVKM. The full variable domain, with the rest looked up from reference TRBV28 and TRBJ1-6, is DVKVTQSSRYLVKRTGEKVFLECVQDMDHENMFWYRQDPGLGLRLIYFSYDVKMKEKGDIPEGYSVSREKKERFSLILESASTNQTSMYLCASSLLKGRASPLHFGNGTRLTVT.

This chain joins TRBV4-2 and TRBJ1-1; 7 bases match TRBD1. V shed 3 bases and J 7 bases; nucleotides not matched to a gene: 14. The CDR3 is 16 residues long. CDR1 and CDR2 from the germline V gene are LGHNA and YNFKEQ. The CDR3 here is CASSHPQTGRSDEAFF. The CDR3 coding sequence is TGTGCCAGCAGCCACCCTCAGACAGGGCGGAGCGATGAAGCTTTCTTT.

This sequence joins TRBV6-5 and TRBJ2-2, with a possible D match to TRBD1 (6 bases). V was trimmed by 2 bases and J by 2 bases, leaving 9 bases between them. CDR1 and CDR2 from the germline V gene are MNHEY and SVGAGI. The CDR3 spans 15 residues. This CDR3 is CASSYGQPNTGELFF. The CDR3 nucleotides read TGTGCCAGCAGTTACGGACAGCCCAACACCGGGGAGCTGTTTTTT.

This chain joins TRBV2 and TRBJ2-1; 14 positions agree with TRBD2. CDR1 and CDR2 (germline): SNHLY, FYNNEI. Trimming at V came to 10 bases and at J to 8 bases, leaving 7 bases not matched to a gene. The CDR3 spans 14 residues. The CDR3 bases are TGTGCCACCGAAGGGACTAGCGGGAGCGATGAGCAGTTCTTC. This sequence encodes CATEGTSGSDEQFF. The full variable domain, rest sourced from reference TRBV2 and TRBJ2-1, is EPEVTQTPSHQVTQMGQEVILRCVPISNHLYFYWYRQILGQKVEFLVSFYNNEISEKSEIFDDQFSVERPDGSNFTLKIRSTKLEDSAMYFCATEGTSGSDEQFFGPGTRLTVL.

The V and J genes are TRBV5-5 and TRBJ2-7, with TRBD1 matching over 8 bases. In germline, CDR1 is SGHKS, CDR2 YYEKEE (reference sequence). V lost 4 bases to trimming and J lost 3 bases; unmatched junction nucleotides: 6. The CDR3 covers 14 residues. The CDR3 reads CASSLVGTGYEQYF. For the CDR3, the DNA is TGTGCCAGCAGCCTGGTAGGGACAGGCTACGAGCAGTACTTC.

CDR3 sequence: CASSIGAGVSYNEQFF. CDR3 sequence (DNA): TGTGCCAGTAGTATTGGAGCGGGTGTATCCTACAATGAGCAGTTCTTC. The chain joins TRBV19 to TRBJ2-1; a weak D match, TRBD2 (6 bases). V dropped 3 bases and J dropped 1 base, with 13 bases sitting between them. CDR3 size: 16 residues. Germline V lookup: CDR1 LNHDA, CDR2 SQIVND (reference sequence).

The V gene is TRBV4-2, the J gene TRBJ2-7; the D is unclear. CDR3 size: 16 residues. Germline V gives CDR1 LGHNA, CDR2 YNFKEQ. V lost 4 bases to trimming and J lost 0 bases, with 16 bases between them. The CDR3 DNA reads as TGTGCCAGCAGCCCCCGTAGAGTAAATCCCTCCTACGAGCAGTACTTC. This translates into CASSPRRVNPSYEQYF.

The chain carries TRBV6-5 and TRBJ2-1; D possibly matches TRBD1 or TRBD2 (5 bases each). The CDR3 has 13 residues. Per the germline V gene, CDR1 is MNHEY and CDR2 is SVGAGI. V was clipped by 2 bases and J by 8 bases, with 10 bases between them. This chain's CDR3 is CASSYGGEDEQFF. CDR3 nucleotides: TGTGCCAGCAGTTACGGGGGAGAGGATGAGCAGTTCTTC.

This chain links TRBV11-2 with TRBJ1-1; TRBD1 agrees at 7 bases. The germline CDR1 and CDR2 sequences are SGHAT and FQNNGV. The V segment lost 5 bases and the J segment 4 bases; nucleotides outside the gene matches: 10. The CDR3 consists of 15 residues. CDR3 DNA: TGTGCCAGCAGCCTGAGGGGGCAATCGGGCACTGAAGCTTTCTTT. Residues: CASSLRGQSGTEAFF.

The rearrangement uses TRBV6-1 and TRBJ1-2, with 10 bases identical to TRBD1. The ends lost 2 bases at V and 4 bases at J; junction bases unmatched: 7. The germline gives CDR1 MNHNS, CDR2 SASEGT. CDR3 length: 16 residues. The CDR3 loop reads CASSESPTGGAYGYTF. CDR3 in DNA: TGTGCCAGCAGTGAATCCCCGACAGGGGGCGCCTATGGCTACACCTTC.

The rearrangement uses TRBV29-1 and TRBJ1-2, with 11 bases lining up with TRBD1. This CDR3 region has 12 residues. Germline V CDR1 and CDR2: SQVTM, ANQGSEA. V was pared by 6 bases and J by 5 bases, with 2 bases of the junction left unmatched. The CDR3 coding sequence is TGCAGCGTCGGACAGGGGGCTTATGGCTACACCTTC. Its translation: CSVGQGAYGYTF.

As to this clone: The junction does not match germline at one end; this may be a read error. Other DNA sequences in this specimen translate into the identical CDR3. The genes are TRBV10-3 and TRBJ2-7; TRBD1 agrees at 9 bases. Germline assignment: CDR1 ENHRY and CDR2 SYGVKD. This CDR3 contains 14 residues. The DNA for the CDR3 is TGTGCCATCAGACCGGGACAGGGTTTCCACGAGCAGTACTTT. Amino acid sequence: CAIRPGQGFHEQYF.

The chain combines TRBV5-1 with TRBJ2-5; possibly TRBD1 for D (6 bases). The V and J ends lost 0 bases and 1 base respectively, with 10 bases between them. The CDR3 consists of 15 residues. CDR1 and CDR2 from the germline V gene are SGHRS and YFSETQ. The CDR3 loop reads CASSLEGQFQETQYF. The CDR3 coding sequence is TGCGCCAGCAGCTTGGAAGGACAGTTCCAAGAGACCCAGTACTTC. The full variable domain, with the rest looked up from reference TRBV5-1 and TRBJ2-5, is KAGVTQTPRYLIKTRGQQVTLSCSPISGHRSVSWYQQTPGQGLQFLFEYFSETQRNKGNFPGRFSGRQFSNSRSEMNVSTLELGDSALYLCASSLEGQFQETQYFGPGTRLLVL.

This chain uses TRBV5-6 with TRBJ2-5, with TRBD2 identical over 10 bases. The junction had 5 bases not matched to a gene; V was cut back by 7 bases and J by 2 bases. Germline CDR1 is SGHDT and CDR2 is YYEEEE. The CDR3 spans 14 residues. The DNA of the CDR3 is TGTGCCAGCCAGCGGGAGGGCTGGCAAGAGACCCAGTACTTC. Translating it yields CASQREGWQETQYF.

The chain has TRBV10-2 and TRBJ1-2; D gene ambiguous. Germline CDR1 is WSHSY and CDR2 is SAAADI. With 0 bases removed from V and 4 bases from J, the gap between germline ends came to 9 bases. The CDR3 consists of 14 residues. The CDR3 loop is CASSESSGTYGYTF. In DNA form, the CDR3 reads TGCGCCAGCAGTGAGTCCTCGGGAACCTATGGCTACACCTTC.

V and J are TRBV9 and TRBJ2-2, with 8 bases that match TRBD2. The germline V gene has CDR1 SGDLS and CDR2 YYNGEE. J lost 1 base, V lost 1 base, and 6 bases had no gene match. CDR3 length: 17 residues. CDR3 in amino acids: CASSVPVRGGNTGELFF. CDR3 in DNA: TGTGCCAGCAGCGTACCCGTACGGGGGGGGAACACCGGGGAGCTGTTTTTT.

The chain carries TRBV9 and TRBJ1-2; tentatively, D is TRBD1 (6 bases). The CDR3 spans 15 residues. Germline loops: CDR1 SGDLS, CDR2 YYNGEE. The germline V and J ends were trimmed by 5 bases and 3 bases, with 17 bases remaining between them. The CDR3 DNA reads as TGTGCCAGCAGTTCCATTGGGGGCCTATACTATGGCTACACCTTC. It translates to CASSSIGGLYYGYTF.

This chain uses TRBV4-2 with TRBJ2-7, with 8 bases matching TRBD2. The CDR3 covers 16 residues. With 4 bases clipped from V and 6 bases from J, the junction kept 14 bases outside the gene matches. The germline V gene encodes CDR1 LGHNA and CDR2 YNFKEQ. CDR3 nucleotides: TGTGCCAGCAGCCTCGGGAGTGGCGGGAGGAGCGGCGAGCAGTACTTC. Its translation is CASSLGSGGRSGEQYF.

The chain's CDR3 is CASSEWLGSSSSGNTIYF. The CDR3 DNA reads TGTGCCAGCAGTGAATGGCTGGGCAGTTCGAGCTCTGGAAACACCATATATTTT. This chain links TRBV6-1 with TRBJ1-3; unclear D gene. Deletions cut 2 bases from V and 0 bases from J, with 17 bases between. Germline loops: CDR1 MNHNS, CDR2 SASEGT. The CDR3 is 18 residues long.

This chain uses TRBV5-6 with TRBJ1-3; D unclear. The V end lost 0 bases, the J end lost 6 bases, and 10 bases lay between the germline ends. The CDR3 spans 14 residues. The germline V gene encodes CDR1 SGHDT and CDR2 YYEEEE. The CDR3 sequence is CASSLVINPNTIYF. In DNA, the CDR3 is TGTGCCAGCAGCTTGGTAATAAACCCAAACACCATATATTTT.

The rearrangement links TRBV7-3 to TRBJ2-1; 7 positions agree with TRBD1. The CDR3 spans 18 residues. Looked up from germline, CDR1 is SGHTA and CDR2 is FQGTGA. Losses at the gene ends were 0 bases for V and 2 bases for J; bases not matched to a gene: 10. CDR3 region: CASSLTGGGQAPYNEQFF. CDR3 DNA sequence: TGTGCCAGCAGCTTAACAGGGGGCGGACAGGCCCCCTACAATGAGCAGTTCTTC.

CDR3 loop: CASSSRRMETQYF. The CDR3 DNA sequence: TGTGCCAGCAGCTCCCGCCGAATGGAGACCCAGTACTTC. The chain is built from TRBV7-7 and TRBJ2-5; D gene unclear. Trimming took 4 bases from V and 5 from J, leaving 11 bases between them. Germline V gene sequence: CDR1 SSHAT, CDR2 FNYEAQ (reference sequence). CDR3 length: 13 amino acids. Supplemented by reference TRBV7-7 and TRBJ2-5, the full variable domain reads GAGVSQSPRYKVTKRGQDVTLRCDPISSHATLYWYQQALGQGPEFLTYFNYEAQPDKSGLPSDRFSAERPEGSISTLTIQRTEQRDSAMYRCASSSRRMETQYFGPGTRLLVL.

The V and J genes are TRBV19 and TRBJ1-2, with D maybe TRBD1 (5 bases). Trimming removed 10 bases at V and 4 bases at J, with 16 bases between. The CDR3 sequence is 13 residues long. The germline V gene encodes CDR1 LNHDA and CDR2 SQIVND (reference sequence). For the CDR3, the DNA is TGTGCCACCACGGGGACGGATAGCTATGGCTACACCTTC. Protein product: CATTGTDSYGYTF. The variable domain in full, with the rest retrieved from reference TRBV19 and TRBJ1-2, is DGGITQSPKYLFRKEGQNVTLSCEQNLNHDAMYWYRQDPGQGLRLIYYSQIVNDFQKGDIAEGYSVSREKKESFPLTVTSAQKNPTAFYLCATTGTDSYGYTFGSGTRLTVV.

This sequence joins TRBV6-1 and TRBJ2-7, with D hard to call. The germline V gene has CDR1 MNHNS and CDR2 SASEGT. The CDR3 length is 11 residues. Trimming removed 6 bases from V and 5 bases from J, with 8 bases in between. The CDR3 is CASRKTDEQYF. DNA of the CDR3: TGTGCCAGCAGGAAAACTGACGAGCAGTACTTC.

The J gene is TRBJ1-2, the V gene TRBV6-6; D is unclear. The CDR3 totals 13 residues. Germline V gene lookup returns CDR1 MNHNY and CDR2 SVGAGI (reference sequence). With 6 bases removed from V and 2 bases from J, the gap between germline ends came to 10 bases. In nucleotides, the CDR3 is TGTGCCAGCAGCCAGACGGTGAACTATGGCTACACCTTC. Its translation: CASSQTVNYGYTF.

The J gene is TRBJ2-5, the V gene TRBV9; D call uncertain. The V gene's germline CDR1 is SGDLS and CDR2 YYNGEE. Trimming cost V 3 bases and J 5 bases, with 8 bases left between them. This CDR3 has 12 amino acids. In DNA form, the CDR3 reads TGTGCCAGCAGCGACCAGGCTGAGACCCAGTACTTC. Its protein is CASSDQAETQYF.

V gene TRBV7-8 combines with J gene TRBJ2-5; 7 bases match TRBD2. CDR3 length: 18 amino acids. CDR1 and CDR2 (germline): SGHVS, FQNEAQ. The V gene end was trimmed by 5 bases and the J gene end by 3 bases; junction bases not matched to a gene: 18. The CDR3 bases are TGTGCCAGCAGCCCGCGGACTAGAAAAGGCCCCCTCGAAGAGACCCAGTACTTC. This gives the protein CASSPRTRKGPLEETQYF. Complete variable domain (other parts from reference TRBV7-8 and TRBJ2-5): GAGVSQSPRYKVAKRGQDVALRCDPISGHVSLFWYQQALGQGPEFLTYFQNEAQLDKSGLPSDRFFAERPEGSVSTLKIQRTQQEDSAVYLCASSPRTRKGPLEETQYFGPGTRLLVL.